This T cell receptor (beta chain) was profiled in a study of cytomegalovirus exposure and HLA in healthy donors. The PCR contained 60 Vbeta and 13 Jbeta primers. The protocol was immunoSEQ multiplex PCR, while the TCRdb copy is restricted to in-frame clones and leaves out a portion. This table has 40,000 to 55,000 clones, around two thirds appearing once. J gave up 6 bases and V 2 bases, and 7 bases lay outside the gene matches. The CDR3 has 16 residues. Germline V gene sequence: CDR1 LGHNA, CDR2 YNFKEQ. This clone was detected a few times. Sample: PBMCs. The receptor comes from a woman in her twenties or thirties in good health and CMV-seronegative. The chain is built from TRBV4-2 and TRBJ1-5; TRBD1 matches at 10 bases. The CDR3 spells CASSQRAGTGVQPQHF. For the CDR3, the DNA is TGTGCCAGCAGCCAACGGGCCGGGACAGGGGTTCAGCCCCAGCATTTT.